The source of this T cell receptor (beta chain) is a study of blood T cell repertoires in COVID-19. Data came from immunoSEQ multiplex PCR; TCRdb stores just in-frame clones and leaves some out. The table shows tens of thousands of clones, with approximately 82% occurring only once. Deletions cut 6 bases from V and 0 bases from J, with 14 bases between. The CDR3 loop spans 16 amino acids. Germline lookup yields CDR1 MNHEY and CDR2 SMNVEV (reference sequence). This clone is a singleton in its sample. This TCR was recovered from a man older than 75 with acute or convalescent COVID-19. The chain couples TRBV27 to TRBJ2-2, with D perhaps matching TRBD1 (6 bases). The sequencing sample was made of peripheral blood. The CDR3 here is CASRTGTHPNTGELFF. In nucleotides, the CDR3 is TGTGCCAGCAGGACCGGGACACATCCGAACACCGGGGAGCTGTTTTTT.